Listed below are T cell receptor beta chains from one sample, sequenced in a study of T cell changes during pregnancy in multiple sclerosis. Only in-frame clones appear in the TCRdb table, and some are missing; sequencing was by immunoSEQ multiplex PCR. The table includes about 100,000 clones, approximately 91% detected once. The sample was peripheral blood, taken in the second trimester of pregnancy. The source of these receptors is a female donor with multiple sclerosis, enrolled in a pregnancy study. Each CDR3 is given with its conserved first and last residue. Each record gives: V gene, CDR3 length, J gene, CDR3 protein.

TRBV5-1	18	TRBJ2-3	CASSSGLAGGPSGDTQYF
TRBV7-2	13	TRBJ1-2	CATPPGTAEGYTF
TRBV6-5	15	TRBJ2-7	CASSLSGTGTYEQYF
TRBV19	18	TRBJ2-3	CASRSRSSGRGNTDTQYF
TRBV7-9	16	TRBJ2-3	CASSSSSGRARDTQYF
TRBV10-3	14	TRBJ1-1	CAIRDRLSATEAFF
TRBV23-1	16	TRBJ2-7	CASSQPPTGGPYEQYF
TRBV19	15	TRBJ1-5	CASSIGRLSNQPQHF
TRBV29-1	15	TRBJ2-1	CSAAHLDRTYNEQFF
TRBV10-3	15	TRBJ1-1	CAISSSGFRSAEAFF
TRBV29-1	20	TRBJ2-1	CSVEIPYRSLAGTYSNEQFF
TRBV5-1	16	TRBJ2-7	CASSLGGAYHSYEQYF
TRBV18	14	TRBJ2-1	CASSPVTVDNEQFF
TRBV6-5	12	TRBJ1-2	CASSYPGGGYTF
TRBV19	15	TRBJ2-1	CASSMRLSSYNEQFF
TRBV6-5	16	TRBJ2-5	CASSYTPGAGGDSQYF
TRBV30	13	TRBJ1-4	CAAPGRATEKLFF
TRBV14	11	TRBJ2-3	CASSQVNTQYF
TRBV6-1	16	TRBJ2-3	CASSARSVSRADTQYF
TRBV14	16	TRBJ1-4	CASTPLSGRGNEKLFF
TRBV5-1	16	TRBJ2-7	CASSPWAAGSAYEQYF
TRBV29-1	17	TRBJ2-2	CSVDTFSTGPGTGELFF
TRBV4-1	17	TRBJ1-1	CASSLRVSSQKNTEAFF
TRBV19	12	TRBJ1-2	CASPQGNYGYTF
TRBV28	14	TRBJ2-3	CASSATGVTDTQYF
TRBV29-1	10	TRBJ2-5	CSVGVENQYF
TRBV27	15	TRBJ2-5	CASRKGLARKETQYF
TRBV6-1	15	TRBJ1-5	CASSIAGQSNQPQHF
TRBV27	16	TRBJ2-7	CASSPLTSGSGSEQYF
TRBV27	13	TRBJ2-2	CASSLGLFGELFF
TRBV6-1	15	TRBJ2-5	CASSPLSGGGETQYF
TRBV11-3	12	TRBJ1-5	CASSLLRGPQHF
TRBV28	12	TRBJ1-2	CASSLGGYGYTF
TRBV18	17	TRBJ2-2	CASSLKATGIGTGELFF
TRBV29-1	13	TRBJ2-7	CSVEGTGAYEQYF
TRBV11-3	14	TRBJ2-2	CASSRGRTTGELFF
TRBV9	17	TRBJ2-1	CASSVNQAGAAYNEQFF
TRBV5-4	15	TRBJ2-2	CASRAARGVTGELFF
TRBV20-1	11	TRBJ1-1	CSAPGQIEAFF
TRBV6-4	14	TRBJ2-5	CASSAGQGRETQYF
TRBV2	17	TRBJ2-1	CALRLRGLAGEKDEQFF
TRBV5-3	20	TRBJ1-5	CARSQQRWLEKKEGNQPQHF
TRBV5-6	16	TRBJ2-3	CASSGGLGTTTDTQYF
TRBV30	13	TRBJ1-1	CAWSVRGNTEAFF
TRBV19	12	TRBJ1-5	CASSPGNQPQHF
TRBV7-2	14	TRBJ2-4	CASSLGQGANIQYF
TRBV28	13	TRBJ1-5	CASSLYSNQPQHF
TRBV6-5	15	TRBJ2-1	CASSRGTSGRNEQFF
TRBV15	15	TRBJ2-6	CATVPSVSGANVLTF
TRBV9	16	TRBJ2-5	CASSATGLGLEEGQYF
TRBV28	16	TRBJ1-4	CASSRTGGRANEKLFF
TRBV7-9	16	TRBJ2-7	CASSLAGGRKPYEQYF
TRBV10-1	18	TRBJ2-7	CASSRPGLAVPRRVEQYF
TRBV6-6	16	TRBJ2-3	CASSYSPGVPTDTQYF